The clone carrying this TCR beta chain has just one count. Its target is unknown. The PCR employed 60 Vbeta primers together with 13 Jbeta primers. Here immunoSEQ multiplex PCR was the method, and the copy in TCRdb shows in-frame clones only, minus some. The data contain about 180,000 clones, about three quarters of them singletons. This entry comes from a study of cytomegalovirus exposure and HLA in healthy donors. Study-wide background: HLA-typed donors were the source of about 85 million unique TCRs, which an early data release held. Study conclusions and caveats: The authors assumed roughly uniform sequencing depth across donors for presence/absence analyses.

CDR1 is MNHEY and CDR2 is SMNVEV in the germline V gene (reference sequence). The CDR3 is 13 residues long. V gave up 4 bases and J gave up 8 bases, with 11 bases separating them. The receptor was isolated from a man between 18 and 35 years old in good health and CMV-seronegative. The chain links TRBV27 to TRBJ1-4; D gene ambiguous. What was sequenced was PBMCs. The DNA of the CDR3 is TGTGCCAGCAGTTCTACAGTTTTCGAAAAACTGTTTTTT. Translation: CASSSTVFEKLFF.